Reported below is one T cell receptor (beta chain). Its antigen remains unidentified. Study conclusions and caveats: Tumor memory CD4+ T cell TCR gene usage was found to cluster with blood and lymph node memory CD4+ cells and with lymph node naive CD4+ cells.

CD25-based Treg depletion was applied to purified naive CD4+ T cells. Full-length variable regions came from constant-region reverse primers plus semi-nested Nested Universal Primer A PCR. TCRdb re-analysed the 5' RACE reads in MiXCR, keeping a single row per CDR3 protein. Of about 46,000 distinct CDR3 sequences listed, about 28% are singletons. Input material: naive CD4+ T cells sorted from blood. Sample subset: naive CD4+ T cells, CD4+CD45RA+CD25-. The TCR was taken from a female donor with breast cancer.

For the CDR3, the DNA is TGCGCCAGCAGCTTGGCAGTCACCGGGGCCAACGTCCTGACTTTC. Translating gives CASSLAVTGANVLTF. The V call is TRBV5-1, the J call TRBJ2-6, with D unclear. This CDR3 comprises 15 residues. The V gene's germline CDR1 is SGHRS and CDR2 YFSETQ. V was clipped by 0 bases and J by 4 bases, with 8 bases between them.